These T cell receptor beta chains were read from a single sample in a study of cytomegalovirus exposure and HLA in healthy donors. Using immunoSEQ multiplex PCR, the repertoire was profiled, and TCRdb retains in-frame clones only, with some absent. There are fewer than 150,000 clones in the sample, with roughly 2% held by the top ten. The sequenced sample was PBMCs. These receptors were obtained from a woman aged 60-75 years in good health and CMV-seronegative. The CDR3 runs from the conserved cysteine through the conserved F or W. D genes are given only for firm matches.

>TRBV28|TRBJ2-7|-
CASTQGGNSYEQYF
TGTGCCAGCACCCAAGGAGGAAACTCCTACGAGCAGTACTTC
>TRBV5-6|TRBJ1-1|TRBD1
CASSSDDRVITEAFF
TGTGCCAGCAGCTCGGATGACAGGGTTATCACTGAAGCTTTCTTT
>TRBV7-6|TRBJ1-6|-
CASSFHHAGVGSPLHF
TGTGCCAGCAGCTTTCATCACGCAGGGGTCGGGTCACCCCTCCACTTT
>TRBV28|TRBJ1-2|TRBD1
CASSTTGGFDTF
TGTGCCAGCAGTACTACAGGGGGGTTTGACACCTTC
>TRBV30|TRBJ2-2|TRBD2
CASLRAGVRTGELFF
TGTGCCAGCCTTAGGGCGGGAGTAAGAACCGGGGAGCTGTTTTTT
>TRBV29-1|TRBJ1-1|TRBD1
CSARELGQGPEAFF
TGCAGCGCAAGAGAGCTTGGACAGGGCCCTGAAGCTTTCTTT
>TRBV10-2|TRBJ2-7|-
CASSEAPRGEQYF
TGCGCCAGCAGTGAGGCACCAAGGGGAGAGCAGTACTTC
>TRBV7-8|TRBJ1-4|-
CASSLGGSNEKLFF
TGTGCCAGCAGCTTAGGCGGGAGCAATGAAAAACTGTTTTTT
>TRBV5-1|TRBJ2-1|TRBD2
CASSPRTSGAYNEQFF
TGCGCCAGCAGCCCCAGGACTAGCGGGGCCTACAATGAGCAGTTCTTC
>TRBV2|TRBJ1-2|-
CASSTGHLYGYTF
TGTGCCAGCAGTACGGGACACCTCTATGGCTACACCTTC
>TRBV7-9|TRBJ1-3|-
CASSLEWSGNTIYF
TGTGCCAGCAGCCTCGAGTGGTCTGGAAACACCATATATTTT
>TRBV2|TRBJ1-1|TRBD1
CASSVPRDRTLEAFF
TGTGCCAGCAGTGTACCCCGGGACAGAACCCTTGAAGCTTTCTTT
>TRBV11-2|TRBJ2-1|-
CASSSQTYNEQFF
TGTGCCAGCAGTAGCCAGACCTACAATGAGCAGTTCTTC
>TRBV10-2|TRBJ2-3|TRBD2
CASRWTSGGTDTQYF
TGCGCCAGCAGGTGGACTAGCGGGGGAACAGATACGCAGTATTTT
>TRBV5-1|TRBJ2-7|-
CASSTSGRPEQYF
TGCGCCAGCAGCACCAGCGGTCGCCCCGAGCAGTACTTC
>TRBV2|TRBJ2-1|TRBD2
CASRVTSAFGNEQFF
TGTGCCAGCAGGGTGACTAGCGCTTTTGGCAATGAGCAGTTCTTC
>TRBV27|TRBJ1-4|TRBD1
CASSLSPGGISNEKLFF
TGTGCCAGCAGTTTATCTCCAGGGGGGATATCTAATGAAAAACTGTTTTTT
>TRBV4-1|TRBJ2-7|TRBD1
CASSQGGQGGYEQYF
TGCGCCAGCAGCCAAGGGGGACAGGGAGGCTACGAGCAGTACTTC
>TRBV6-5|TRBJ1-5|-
CASSPPNQPQHF
TGTGCCAGCAGCCCTCCTAATCAGCCCCAGCATTTT
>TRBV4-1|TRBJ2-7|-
CASSQAGVGYEQYF
TGCGCCAGCAGCCAAGCGGGAGTCGGGTACGAGCAGTACTTC
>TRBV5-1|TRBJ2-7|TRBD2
CASGTSPGYEQYF
TGCGCCAGCGGGACTAGTCCAGGCTACGAGCAGTACTTC
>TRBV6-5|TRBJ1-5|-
CASSYRPTGLGQPQHF
TGTGCCAGCAGTTATAGGCCTACAGGGTTAGGGCAGCCCCAGCATTTT